The T cell receptor beta chain under discussion was sequenced for a study of breast tumors, draining lymph nodes, adjacent tissues. A single record per CDR3 protein comes from TCRdb applying MiXCR to the multiplex PCR reads. The sample lists around 300,000 distinct CDR3 sequences; about 33% were seen once. Breast cancer patients provided tissue from their axillary draining lymph nodes. The V gene's germline CDR1 is DFQATT and CDR2 SNEGSKA (reference sequence). V was cut by 1 base and J by 2 bases, with 15 bases left in between. The CDR3 consists of 15 residues. This clonotype occurred many times. The sample was axillary lymph node tissue. The V gene is TRBV20-1, the J gene TRBJ2-7; D not certain. The clonotype originates from a female donor with breast cancer. Some clones in this sample may be carry-over from other donors' samples. The CDR3 coding sequence is TGCAGTGCTAGAGCTCTAGAAACCTCCCCCTACGAGCAGTACTTC. It translates to CSARALETSPYEQYF.